Below are 22 T cell receptor beta chains sequenced from a single sample in a study of Ad26.COV2.S vaccination and SARS-CoV-2 variants. Treatment noted: about 20 received Ad26.COV2.S at low or high dose, single or two shots; roughly five received placebo; per-sample allocation not given. Collection of samples fell on day 63 after the first vaccine or placebo injection. The assay was immunoSEQ multiplex PCR, and TCRdb's table has in-frame clones only and misses some. The repertoire has roughly 460,000 clones, about 89% of them found once; the top ten carry 1.7%. The sample here was peripheral blood, taken in a trial of Ad26.COV2.S vaccine versus placebo. These receptors came from a person between 18 and 65 years old who received the Ad26.COV2.S COVID-19 vaccine or a placebo.

The chain is built from TRBV5-6 and TRBJ2-1; the D is unclear. Deletions cut 6 bases from V and 8 bases from J, with 9 bases between. CDR1 and CDR2 (germline): SGHDT, YYEEEE. The CDR3 spans 11 residues. The CDR3 region has the DNA TGTGCCAGCACCTCCCGCCATGAGCAGTTCTTC. Encoded protein: CASTSRHEQFF.

This chain uses TRBV18 with TRBJ2-7; 9 bases agree with TRBD2. Germline-derived CDR1 and CDR2 are KGHSH and LQKENI. Unmatched junction bases numbered 10, after V lost 4 bases and J lost 6 bases. This CDR3 spans 15 amino acids. The CDR3 sequence: CASSLLGGGAVEQYF. In DNA form, the CDR3 reads TGTGCCAGCTCACTTCTGGGCGGGGGGGCCGTCGAGCAGTACTTC.

V usage is TRBV28 and J usage is TRBJ1-5; 9 bases fit TRBD1. This CDR3 contains 16 residues. V was clipped by 7 bases and J by 7 bases; unmatched bases: 14. Germline CDR1 and CDR2: MDHEN and SYDVKM. CDR3 bases: TGTGCCAGCACCAAAACCTACCGACAGGGGGGACAGCCCCAGCATTTT. Its protein product is CASTKTYRQGGQPQHF.

This chain connects TRBV5-3 to TRBJ2-5, with 8 nucleotides matching TRBD2. TRBV5-3 is noted as an ORF with a role that remains uncertain. The length of the CDR3 is 16 residues. The junction had 9 bases not matched to a gene; V was cut back by 0 bases and J by 5 bases. This CDR3 reads CARSLAERRGDETQYF. In DNA form, the CDR3 reads TGTGCCAGAAGCTTGGCCGAGAGGCGGGGGGATGAGACCCAGTACTTC.

Turning to this clone: The same CDR3 also results from other DNA sequences found in this sample. The chain employs TRBV28 and TRBJ1-4; possibly TRBD1 for D (5 bases). Trimming shortened V by 2 bases and J by 8 bases, and 12 bases separated the two germline ends. The CDR3 sequence is 14 residues long. Germline V gene lookup returns CDR1 MDHEN and CDR2 SYDVKM. CDR3 region: CASSLQGAGEKLFF. In nucleotides, the CDR3 is TGTGCCAGCAGTTTACAAGGGGCGGGAGAAAAACTGTTTTTT.

The chain employs TRBV28 and TRBJ1-4, with D possibly matching TRBD1 (5 bases). This CDR3 has 16 amino acids. V lost 3 bases to trimming and J lost 4 bases, with 15 bases between them. Germline assignment: CDR1 MDHEN and CDR2 SYDVKM. The CDR3 sequence: CASSLLTELYNEKLFF. Written as DNA, the CDR3 is TGTGCCAGCAGTTTGTTGACAGAGCTCTATAATGAAAAACTGTTTTTT.

The chain uses TRBV11-1 and TRBJ1-2; 7 bases agree with TRBD1. V dropped 2 bases and J dropped 8; count of bases not matched to a gene: 5. Germline CDR1 reads SGHAT; CDR2 reads FQDESV (reference sequence). The CDR3 contains 13 residues. The CDR3 nucleotides read TGTGCCAGCAGCTTACCGGGACAGAAAGGCTACACCTTC. Amino acid sequence: CASSLPGQKGYTF.

Note on this clone: The same CDR3 can be traced to other DNA sequences in this sample. The V and J genes are TRBV7-9 and TRBJ1-1; D is ambiguous. This CDR3 region has 13 residues. Germline V gene sequence: CDR1 SEHNR, CDR2 FQNEAQ (reference sequence). V dropped 1 base and J dropped 5 bases, with 8 bases sitting between them. The CDR3 bases are TGTGCCAGCAGCTTAGTAGGGAGGACTGAAGCTTTCTTT. Amino acid sequence: CASSLVGRTEAFF.

V and J are TRBV5-5 and TRBJ2-2, with 8 nucleotides matching TRBD1. V lost 4 bases, J lost 5 bases, and 10 bases stayed unmatched. In germline, CDR1 is SGHKS, CDR2 YYEKEE (reference sequence). CDR3 size: 16 residues. CDR3 sequence: CASSRETGAYTGELFF. The CDR3 nucleotides are TGTGCCAGCAGCCGGGAGACAGGGGCGTATACCGGGGAGCTGTTTTTT.

The chain couples TRBV7-3 to TRBJ2-6; D not certain. CDR3 length: 15 amino acids. Germline V gene sequence: CDR1 SGHTA, CDR2 FQGTGA. Trimming took off 2 bases at V and 3 bases at J, with 8 bases between the two ends. CDR3 amino acids: CASSLVGYGANVLTF. The CDR3 DNA sequence: TGTGCCAGCAGCTTAGTGGGATATGGGGCCAACGTCCTGACTTTC.

This chain connects TRBV19 to TRBJ1-3, with TRBD1 identical over 8 bases. The V segment lost 5 bases and the J segment 7 bases; nucleotides outside the gene matches: 13. Germline values: CDR1 LNHDA, CDR2 SQIVND (reference sequence). CDR3 length: 16 amino acids. CDR3 DNA sequence: TGTGCCAGTAGTCCTCAAGGGACAGGCTATTGGAACACCATATATTTT. Amino acid sequence: CASSPQGTGYWNTIYF.

The V and J genes are TRBV19 and TRBJ2-2; 16 bases match TRBD2. Per the germline V gene, CDR1 is LNHDA and CDR2 is SQIVND (reference sequence). The CDR3 is 18 residues long. J lost 4 bases, V lost 1 base, and 3 bases had no gene match. CDR3 DNA sequence: TGTGCCAGTAGTATAGGAGGGACTAGCGGGGGGGTCACCGGGGAGCTGTTTTTT. Translation gives CASSIGGTSGGVTGELFF. Supplemented by reference TRBV19 and TRBJ2-2, the full variable domain reads DGGITQSPKYLFRKEGQNVTLSCEQNLNHDAMYWYRQDPGQGLRLIYYSQIVNDFQKGDIAEGYSVSREKKESFPLTVTSAQKNPTAFYLCASSIGGTSGGVTGELFFGEGSRLTVL.

This clone occurred once. V and J are TRBV5-5 and TRBJ1-5; tentative D call: TRBD1 (6 bases). CDR1 and CDR2 (germline): SGHKS, YYEKEE (reference sequence). With 3 bases removed from V and 4 bases from J, the gap between germline ends came to 14 bases. CDR3 length equals 15 residues. CDR3 bases: TGTGCCAGCAGCTACCACGAAGGGGGGAATCAGCCCCAGCATTTT. As protein: CASSYHEGGNQPQHF.

The genes are TRBV7-9 and TRBJ2-4; D may be TRBD1 (6 bases). The CDR3 consists of 15 residues. V was shortened by 3 bases and J by 1 base, with 10 bases between the two germline ends. Germline V gene sequence: CDR1 SEHNR, CDR2 FQNEAQ (reference sequence). Here the CDR3 DNA reads TGTGCCAGCAGCTTTGGGGGCACGGCCAAAAACATTCAGTACTTC. This encodes CASSFGGTAKNIQYF.

The chain joins TRBV6-5 to TRBJ1-4; TRBD1 matches at 9 bases. V trimming: 5 bases; J trimming: 8 bases; junction bases outside the gene matches: 6. Germline CDR1 and CDR2: MNHEY and SVGAGI. The CDR3 is 14 amino acids. CDR3 sequence: CASSPSGTGEKLFF. CDR3 sequence (DNA): TGTGCCAGCAGTCCGTCCGGGACAGGGGAAAAACTGTTTTTT.

The J gene is TRBJ2-7, the V gene TRBV7-8, with D possibly being TRBD1 (6 bases). From germline, CDR1 is SGHVS and CDR2 FQNEAQ. Trimming pared 1 base from V and 0 bases from J, leaving 10 bases between. This CDR3 region has 15 residues. CDR3 nucleotide sequence: TGTGCCAGCAGCTTAGTGCAGGGGAGCTCCTACGAGCAGTACTTC. Protein product: CASSLVQGSSYEQYF.

The chain recombines TRBV5-8 with TRBJ2-7, with no clear D. The V gene lost 4 bases and the J gene lost 4 bases, with 6 bases spanning the gap. Germline lookup yields CDR1 SGHTS and CDR2 YDEGEE. This CDR3 comprises 11 residues. The CDR3 here is CASSPGYEQYF. CDR3 coding DNA: TGTGCCAGCAGCCCAGGTTACGAGCAGTACTTC.

This chain links TRBV9 with TRBJ2-3, with 7 bases fitting TRBD2. V was clipped by 0 bases and J by 0 bases; unmatched bases: 7. This CDR3 is 17 amino acids long. The germline V gene has CDR1 SGDLS and CDR2 YYNGEE. Here the CDR3 reads CASSVGGAGRSTDTQYF. The DNA for the CDR3 is TGTGCCAGCAGCGTAGGTGGGGCCGGGAGGAGCACAGATACGCAGTATTTT.

The gene calls are TRBV2 and TRBJ1-3; D unclear. V lost 2 bases and J 2 bases, leaving 16 bases between the germline ends. Germline CDR1 is SNHLY and CDR2 is FYNNEI. The CDR3 extends over 17 amino acids. The CDR3 DNA is TGTGCCAGCAGTGAATCTGGACCCTCATCGGCTGGAAACACCATATATTTT. Translating gives CASSESGPSSAGNTIYF.

This chain joins TRBV10-3 and TRBJ2-3, with TRBD2 identical over 7 bases. With V trimmed by 6 bases and J by 7 bases, 7 bases remained unmatched. CDR3 size: 13 residues. Germline CDR1 is ENHRY and CDR2 is SYGVKD. DNA for the CDR3: TGTGCCATCAGGACGAGGGAGGGCAATACGCAGTATTTT. This codes for CAIRTREGNTQYF.

This chain joins TRBV12-3 or TRBV12-4 and TRBJ2-1; 13 bases are a match to TRBD2. The length of the CDR3 is 13 residues. With 1 base clipped from V and 12 bases from J, the junction kept 0 bases outside the gene matches. CDR3: CASSLGTSGRQFF. CDR3 coding DNA: TGTGCCAGCAGTTTAGGGACTAGCGGGAGGCAGTTCTTC.

The table lists this clone with a few counts. V is TRBV30 and J is TRBJ1-1; weak D call: TRBD1 (5 bases). Germline CDR1 and CDR2: GTSNPN and SVGIG (reference sequence). V was pared by 3 bases and J by 5 bases, with 13 bases between. CDR3 length equals 13 residues. CDR3 nucleotides: TGTGCCTGGAGCGCTCAGGGTTGGACTGAAGCTTTCTTT. The encoded protein is CAWSAQGWTEAFF.